What follows describes a single T cell receptor beta chain. Its specificity is not known. The record originates from a study of cytomegalovirus exposure and HLA in healthy donors. V lost 2 bases and J 5 bases, leaving 4 bases between the germline ends. CDR3 size: 11 residues. In germline, CDR1 is SGHDT, CDR2 YYEEEE. Notes on the study in general: Per a prior analysis, the majority of TCR beta V segments were productive roughly 90% or roughly 30% of the time. A cluster of highly shared sequence variants was likely a sequencing artifact. Information on immune exposure was restricted to one variable (CMV serostatus). In a later analysis, an Asian-associated ancestry cluster reportedly showed fewer N-insertions than the approximately 660-donor mean.

60 Vbeta and 13 Jbeta primers were used in PCR. Data came from immunoSEQ multiplex PCR; TCRdb stores just in-frame clones and leaves some out. This sample yields 250,000 to 350,000 clones, of which roughly 70% are seen a single time; about 2.2% belongs to the top ten. The chain has TRBV5-6 and TRBJ1-1; D call uncertain. Sample: PBMCs. The TCR was taken from a female donor in good health and CMV-seronegative. DNA of the CDR3: TGTGCCAGCAGCTTCGTGACTGAAGCTTTCTTT. Translated: CASSFVTEAFF.